The T cell receptor beta chain described here comes from a study of molecular identifiers for immune sequencing clone quantification. As for the study in general: Replicates involved a five-way split of RNA from approximately 20,000 or 100,000 naive CD8 cells, with sequencing of four. Findings and caveats of the study: Clones with over 20 RNA copies captured over 98% of effector molecules but under 1% of naive ones.

Germline CDR1 reads SGHVS; CDR2 reads FNYEAQ. V gave up 2 bases and J gave up 7 bases; unmatched junction bases: 12. The CDR3 has 17 amino acids. Previously published methods and listed TCR primers were used for the bulk TCR libraries. One entry per CDR3 protein, called by TCRdb with MiXCR from the PCR reads. The table lists about 640,000 distinct CDR3 sequences, about 20% of them singletons. The naive CD8 libraries originated from between roughly 17,000 and 1,100,000 sorted cells and drew on 10%, 30% or 50% RNA. This clonotype was counted at least ten times. Its antigen is not known. The source is a human donor in good health. Some libraries in this study had Jurkat cell RNA spiked in. Sequenced material: naive CD8+ T cells from blood, with Jurkat cell RNA spiked in. The subset: FACS-sorted CD8+CD4-CCR7+CD45RA+ naive T cells. The chain combines TRBV7-6 with TRBJ2-1; 9 bases align to TRBD2. The CDR3 DNA reads TGTGCCAGCAGCTTATTTGCGGGGGGGCCGGGGGTGAATGAGCAGTTCTTC. This translates into CASSLFAGGPGVNEQFF.